Listed below are T cell receptor beta chains from one sample, sequenced in a study of T-cell reconstitution after alpha-beta-depleted transplantation in children. MiXCR, applied by TCRdb to the PCR reads, yields one record per CDR3 protein. The sample contains about 420,000 distinct CDR3 sequences, roughly 15% of which appear only once. Here the sequenced sample was PBMCs, mostly from graft donor cells, taken 360 days after TCRalphabeta/CD19-depleted stem cell transplant. These TCRs come from a boy less than two years old who had a stem cell transplant for Wiskott-Aldrich syndrome, so the T cells may come from the graft donor. CDR3s include the opening cysteine and the closing phenylalanine or tryptophan. D genes are given only for firm matches. Not every row has a clone size; where given, it reads once, few, many or a size class.

CDR3 protein: CASSRPAGELFF
CDR3 DNA: TGCGCCAGCAGCCGCCCCGCCGGGGAGCTGTTTTTT
V gene: TRBV4-1
D gene: .
J gene: TRBJ2-2
clone size: .

CDR3 protein: CASSQKGAYNEQFF
CDR3 DNA: TGTGCCAGCAGCCAAAAAGGGGCCTACAATGAGCAGTTCTTC
V gene: TRBV14
D gene: .
J gene: TRBJ2-1
clone size: few

CDR3 protein: CASRAPGLNSPLHF
CDR3 DNA: TGTGCCAGCCGAGCTCCCGGGCTTAATTCACCCCTCCACTTT
V gene: TRBV6-1
D gene: .
J gene: TRBJ1-6
clone size: .

CDR3 protein: CALAGEGNTGELFF
CDR3 DNA: TGTGCCCTCGCCGGAGAGGGTAACACCGGGGAGCTGTTTTTT
V gene: TRBV10-3
D gene: .
J gene: TRBJ2-2
clone size: few

CDR3 protein: CSASLKTQETQYF
CDR3 DNA: TGCAGTGCTAGTTTGAAAACGCAAGAGACCCAGTACTTC
V gene: TRBV20-1
D gene: .
J gene: TRBJ2-5
clone size: few

CDR3 protein: CASSQGASSSYEQYF
CDR3 DNA: TGTGCCAGCAGCCAGGGGGCTTCGAGCTCCTACGAGCAGTACTTC
V gene: TRBV3-1
D gene: .
J gene: TRBJ2-7
clone size: .

CDR3 protein: CSARGLGDTQYF
CDR3 DNA: TGCAGCGCACGGGGCCTCGGAGATACGCAGTATTTT
V gene: TRBV29-1
D gene: .
J gene: TRBJ2-3
clone size: .

CDR3 protein: CSALTSGIEQYF
CDR3 DNA: TGCAGTGCTCTCACTAGCGGGATTGAGCAGTACTTC
V gene: TRBV20-1
D gene: TRBD2
J gene: TRBJ2-7
clone size: .

CDR3 protein: CASSPAGLSLFF
CDR3 DNA: TGTGCCAGCTCCCCCGCGGGACTATCCTTATTTTTT
V gene: TRBV18
D gene: TRBD2
J gene: TRBJ2-3
clone size: few

CDR3 protein: CASRAGTGTDTQYF
CDR3 DNA: TGCGCCAGCAGGGCCGGGACAGGGACAGATACGCAGTATTTT
V gene: TRBV5-1
D gene: TRBD1
J gene: TRBJ2-3
clone size: .

CDR3 protein: CATSVRVAGVWEQFF
CDR3 DNA: TGTGCCACCAGTGTACGAGTAGCGGGAGTATGGGAGCAGTTCTTC
V gene: TRBV24-1
D gene: TRBD2
J gene: TRBJ2-1
clone size: few

CDR3 protein: CASSQGLAGYEQYF
CDR3 DNA: TGTGCCAGCAGCCAAGGACTAGCGGGGTACGAGCAGTACTTC
V gene: TRBV7-2
D gene: TRBD2
J gene: TRBJ2-7
clone size: .

CDR3 protein: CASSQVGSLSGDRGHEQYF
CDR3 DNA: TGCGCCAGCAGCCAAGTCGGGTCCCTGTCAGGAGACAGGGGCCACGAGCAGTACTTC
V gene: TRBV4-1
D gene: TRBD1
J gene: TRBJ2-7
clone size: few

CDR3 protein: CASSYAWTGDSPLHF
CDR3 DNA: TGTGCCAGCAGTTACGCGTGGACAGGGGATTCACCCCTCCACTTT
V gene: TRBV6-5
D gene: TRBD1
J gene: TRBJ1-6
clone size: .

CDR3 protein: CASHSSYEQYF
CDR3 DNA: TGCGCCAGCCACTCGTCCTACGAGCAGTACTTC
V gene: TRBV5-1
D gene: .
J gene: TRBJ2-7
clone size: .

CDR3 protein: CATSDPGLQFNEQFF
CDR3 DNA: TGTGCCACCAGTGATCCGGGACTCCAATTCAATGAGCAGTTCTTC
V gene: TRBV24-1
D gene: .
J gene: TRBJ2-1
clone size: .

CDR3 protein: CASRLAGLVSTDTQYF
CDR3 DNA: TGCGCCAGCAGACTAGCGGGCCTTGTGAGCACAGATACGCAGTATTTT
V gene: TRBV5-1
D gene: TRBD2
J gene: TRBJ2-3
clone size: few

CDR3 protein: CASSLHGASGFANTGELFF
CDR3 DNA: TGTGCCAGCAGCTTACACGGGGCTAGCGGGTTCGCGAACACCGGGGAGCTGTTTTTT
V gene: TRBV9
D gene: TRBD2
J gene: TRBJ2-2
clone size: few

CDR3 protein: CAISEHTLYEQYF
CDR3 DNA: TGTGCCATCAGTGAGCACACCCTCTACGAGCAGTACTTC
V gene: TRBV10-3
D gene: .
J gene: TRBJ2-7
clone size: .

CDR3 protein: CASSLPKGGTQYF
CDR3 DNA: TGCGCCAGCAGTCTCCCGAAGGGGGGGACGCAGTATTTT
V gene: TRBV5-1
D gene: .
J gene: TRBJ2-3
clone size: few

CDR3 protein: CSASPTQGTYGYTF
CDR3 DNA: TGCAGTGCCAGCCCCACCCAAGGCACGTATGGCTACACCTTC
V gene: TRBV20-1
D gene: .
J gene: TRBJ1-2
clone size: .

CDR3 protein: CASSWRNRGVEQYF
CDR3 DNA: TGCGCCAGCAGCTGGAGGAATAGGGGGGTCGAGCAGTACTTC
V gene: TRBV5-1
D gene: .
J gene: TRBJ2-7
clone size: few

CDR3 protein: CASSMSMTGVTDTQYF
CDR3 DNA: TGTGCCAGCAGTATGTCCATGACAGGGGTCACAGATACGCAGTATTTT
V gene: TRBV12-3/TRBV12-4
D gene: TRBD1
J gene: TRBJ2-3
clone size: .

CDR3 protein: CASSFIAGLYNEQFF
CDR3 DNA: TGTGCCAGCAGTTTTATAGCGGGATTATACAATGAGCAGTTCTTC
V gene: TRBV12-3/TRBV12-4
D gene: TRBD2
J gene: TRBJ2-1
clone size: .

CDR3 protein: CASSYRTSGMPSDTQYF
CDR3 DNA: TGTGCCAGCAGCTACAGGACTAGCGGGATGCCGTCAGATACGCAGTATTTT
V gene: TRBV7-8
D gene: TRBD2
J gene: TRBJ2-3
clone size: many

CDR3 protein: CATLNPTSGSVDTQYF
CDR3 DNA: TGTGCCACTCTCAACCCGACTAGCGGGAGTGTAGATACGCAGTATTTT
V gene: TRBV2
D gene: TRBD2
J gene: TRBJ2-3
clone size: .

CDR3 protein: CATSDPGQISYNEQFF
CDR3 DNA: TGTGCCACCAGTGACCCCGGACAGATTTCCTACAATGAGCAGTTCTTC
V gene: TRBV24-1
D gene: .
J gene: TRBJ2-1
clone size: .

CDR3 protein: CASSDRTYGEQFF
CDR3 DNA: TGTGCCAGCAGTGATCGGACGTACGGTGAGCAGTTCTTC
V gene: TRBV2
D gene: .
J gene: TRBJ2-1
clone size: .

CDR3 protein: CASSLALAGNTGELFF
CDR3 DNA: TGTGCCAGCAGCTTAGCCCTAGCGGGAAACACCGGGGAGCTGTTTTTT
V gene: TRBV7-9
D gene: TRBD2
J gene: TRBJ2-2
clone size: many

CDR3 protein: CASRTGTSGGSSSYNEQFF
CDR3 DNA: TGCGCCAGCAGAACCGGGACTAGCGGGGGCTCCTCCTCCTACAATGAGCAGTTCTTC
V gene: TRBV4-1
D gene: TRBD2
J gene: TRBJ2-1
clone size: .

CDR3 protein: CSASLPGGYNEQFF
CDR3 DNA: TGCAGTGCTAGCCTGCCGGGAGGTTACAATGAGCAGTTCTTC
V gene: TRBV20-1
D gene: TRBD2
J gene: TRBJ2-1
clone size: few

CDR3 protein: CATRVIGQGGTGELFF
CDR3 DNA: TGTGCCACCCGGGTAATAGGACAGGGGGGGACCGGGGAGCTGTTTTTT
V gene: TRBV24-1
D gene: TRBD1
J gene: TRBJ2-2
clone size: .

CDR3 protein: CASTPRGQGTYEQYF
CDR3 DNA: TGTGCCAGCACCCCAAGGGGACAGGGTACCTACGAGCAGTACTTC
V gene: TRBV6-2/TRBV6-3
D gene: TRBD1
J gene: TRBJ2-7
clone size: .

CDR3 protein: CSVDSSGTNGYTF
CDR3 DNA: TGCAGCGTTGACTCTTCCGGGACTAACGGCTACACCTTC
V gene: TRBV29-1
D gene: .
J gene: TRBJ1-2
clone size: .

CDR3 protein: CASSLRERTGELFF
CDR3 DNA: TGTGCCAGCAGTTTACGGGAGAGGACCGGGGAGCTGTTTTTT
V gene: TRBV12-3/TRBV12-4
D gene: .
J gene: TRBJ2-2
clone size: few

CDR3 protein: CASSLAGLGTGELFF
CDR3 DNA: TGTGCCAGCAGCTTAGCGGGGCTAGGTACCGGGGAGCTGTTTTTT
V gene: TRBV7-6
D gene: .
J gene: TRBJ2-2
clone size: .

CDR3 protein: CASSEWKGQATDTQYF
CDR3 DNA: TGTGCCAGCAGTGAATGGAAAGGGCAGGCCACAGATACGCAGTATTTT
V gene: TRBV6-1
D gene: .
J gene: TRBJ2-3
clone size: many

CDR3 protein: CSAKRDSYNEQFF
CDR3 DNA: TGCAGTGCCAAGCGGGACTCCTACAATGAGCAGTTCTTC
V gene: TRBV20-1
D gene: TRBD2
J gene: TRBJ2-1
clone size: few

CDR3 protein: CASSLRWKLGTGRKDTQYF
CDR3 DNA: TGTGCCAGCAGCTTAAGGTGGAAGTTGGGGACAGGGAGGAAAGATACGCAGTATTTT
V gene: TRBV7-8
D gene: TRBD1
J gene: TRBJ2-3
clone size: few

CDR3 protein: CASSSARAWYF
CDR3 DNA: TGTGCCAGCAGTTCCGCCAGGGCGTGGTACTTC
V gene: TRBV6-5
D gene: .
J gene: TRBJ2-7
clone size: few

CDR3 protein: CASSLGLAGPSGPDTQYF
CDR3 DNA: TGCGCCAGCAGCTTGGGACTAGCGGGGCCTAGTGGCCCAGATACGCAGTATTTT
V gene: TRBV5-1
D gene: TRBD2
J gene: TRBJ2-3
clone size: few

CDR3 protein: CASRPVGESPLHF
CDR3 DNA: TGCGCCAGCAGACCCGTCGGAGAATCACCCCTCCACTTT
V gene: TRBV5-1
D gene: .
J gene: TRBJ1-6
clone size: .

CDR3 protein: CASSLPGLRGETQYF
CDR3 DNA: TGTGCCAGCAGCTTACCGGGCTTGAGGGGGGAGACCCAGTACTTC
V gene: TRBV7-9
D gene: .
J gene: TRBJ2-5
clone size: .

CDR3 protein: CASSFRGWRTYEQYF
CDR3 DNA: TGCGCCAGCAGCTTCAGGGGATGGAGGACCTACGAGCAGTACTTC
V gene: TRBV5-1
D gene: .
J gene: TRBJ2-7
clone size: .

CDR3 protein: CASSHSLTGELFF
CDR3 DNA: TGTGCCAGCAGTCATAGCCTTACCGGGGAGCTGTTTTTT
V gene: TRBV6-1
D gene: .
J gene: TRBJ2-2
clone size: few

CDR3 protein: CASSLELGRVTQYF
CDR3 DNA: TGTGCCAGCAGTTTAGAGCTGGGGCGAGTGACCCAGTACTTC
V gene: TRBV12-3/TRBV12-4
D gene: .
J gene: TRBJ2-5
clone size: .

CDR3 protein: CASSLHRGGTEAFF
CDR3 DNA: TGTGCCAGCAGCCTACACAGGGGAGGCACTGAAGCTTTCTTT
V gene: TRBV28
D gene: TRBD1
J gene: TRBJ1-1
clone size: few

CDR3 protein: CASSRATLVGSDTQYF
CDR3 DNA: TGCGCCAGCAGCCGCGCGACATTAGTAGGGTCTGATACGCAGTATTTT
V gene: TRBV4-1
D gene: .
J gene: TRBJ2-3
clone size: few

CDR3 protein: CASSANGKASYEQYF
CDR3 DNA: TGTGCCAGCAGTGCGAACGGTAAGGCCTCCTACGAGCAGTACTTC
V gene: TRBV6-1
D gene: .
J gene: TRBJ2-7
clone size: few

CDR3 protein: CASSPGTQNTEAFF
CDR3 DNA: TGTGCCAGCAGCCCCGGGACACAGAACACTGAAGCTTTCTTT
V gene: TRBV7-9
D gene: .
J gene: TRBJ1-1
clone size: .